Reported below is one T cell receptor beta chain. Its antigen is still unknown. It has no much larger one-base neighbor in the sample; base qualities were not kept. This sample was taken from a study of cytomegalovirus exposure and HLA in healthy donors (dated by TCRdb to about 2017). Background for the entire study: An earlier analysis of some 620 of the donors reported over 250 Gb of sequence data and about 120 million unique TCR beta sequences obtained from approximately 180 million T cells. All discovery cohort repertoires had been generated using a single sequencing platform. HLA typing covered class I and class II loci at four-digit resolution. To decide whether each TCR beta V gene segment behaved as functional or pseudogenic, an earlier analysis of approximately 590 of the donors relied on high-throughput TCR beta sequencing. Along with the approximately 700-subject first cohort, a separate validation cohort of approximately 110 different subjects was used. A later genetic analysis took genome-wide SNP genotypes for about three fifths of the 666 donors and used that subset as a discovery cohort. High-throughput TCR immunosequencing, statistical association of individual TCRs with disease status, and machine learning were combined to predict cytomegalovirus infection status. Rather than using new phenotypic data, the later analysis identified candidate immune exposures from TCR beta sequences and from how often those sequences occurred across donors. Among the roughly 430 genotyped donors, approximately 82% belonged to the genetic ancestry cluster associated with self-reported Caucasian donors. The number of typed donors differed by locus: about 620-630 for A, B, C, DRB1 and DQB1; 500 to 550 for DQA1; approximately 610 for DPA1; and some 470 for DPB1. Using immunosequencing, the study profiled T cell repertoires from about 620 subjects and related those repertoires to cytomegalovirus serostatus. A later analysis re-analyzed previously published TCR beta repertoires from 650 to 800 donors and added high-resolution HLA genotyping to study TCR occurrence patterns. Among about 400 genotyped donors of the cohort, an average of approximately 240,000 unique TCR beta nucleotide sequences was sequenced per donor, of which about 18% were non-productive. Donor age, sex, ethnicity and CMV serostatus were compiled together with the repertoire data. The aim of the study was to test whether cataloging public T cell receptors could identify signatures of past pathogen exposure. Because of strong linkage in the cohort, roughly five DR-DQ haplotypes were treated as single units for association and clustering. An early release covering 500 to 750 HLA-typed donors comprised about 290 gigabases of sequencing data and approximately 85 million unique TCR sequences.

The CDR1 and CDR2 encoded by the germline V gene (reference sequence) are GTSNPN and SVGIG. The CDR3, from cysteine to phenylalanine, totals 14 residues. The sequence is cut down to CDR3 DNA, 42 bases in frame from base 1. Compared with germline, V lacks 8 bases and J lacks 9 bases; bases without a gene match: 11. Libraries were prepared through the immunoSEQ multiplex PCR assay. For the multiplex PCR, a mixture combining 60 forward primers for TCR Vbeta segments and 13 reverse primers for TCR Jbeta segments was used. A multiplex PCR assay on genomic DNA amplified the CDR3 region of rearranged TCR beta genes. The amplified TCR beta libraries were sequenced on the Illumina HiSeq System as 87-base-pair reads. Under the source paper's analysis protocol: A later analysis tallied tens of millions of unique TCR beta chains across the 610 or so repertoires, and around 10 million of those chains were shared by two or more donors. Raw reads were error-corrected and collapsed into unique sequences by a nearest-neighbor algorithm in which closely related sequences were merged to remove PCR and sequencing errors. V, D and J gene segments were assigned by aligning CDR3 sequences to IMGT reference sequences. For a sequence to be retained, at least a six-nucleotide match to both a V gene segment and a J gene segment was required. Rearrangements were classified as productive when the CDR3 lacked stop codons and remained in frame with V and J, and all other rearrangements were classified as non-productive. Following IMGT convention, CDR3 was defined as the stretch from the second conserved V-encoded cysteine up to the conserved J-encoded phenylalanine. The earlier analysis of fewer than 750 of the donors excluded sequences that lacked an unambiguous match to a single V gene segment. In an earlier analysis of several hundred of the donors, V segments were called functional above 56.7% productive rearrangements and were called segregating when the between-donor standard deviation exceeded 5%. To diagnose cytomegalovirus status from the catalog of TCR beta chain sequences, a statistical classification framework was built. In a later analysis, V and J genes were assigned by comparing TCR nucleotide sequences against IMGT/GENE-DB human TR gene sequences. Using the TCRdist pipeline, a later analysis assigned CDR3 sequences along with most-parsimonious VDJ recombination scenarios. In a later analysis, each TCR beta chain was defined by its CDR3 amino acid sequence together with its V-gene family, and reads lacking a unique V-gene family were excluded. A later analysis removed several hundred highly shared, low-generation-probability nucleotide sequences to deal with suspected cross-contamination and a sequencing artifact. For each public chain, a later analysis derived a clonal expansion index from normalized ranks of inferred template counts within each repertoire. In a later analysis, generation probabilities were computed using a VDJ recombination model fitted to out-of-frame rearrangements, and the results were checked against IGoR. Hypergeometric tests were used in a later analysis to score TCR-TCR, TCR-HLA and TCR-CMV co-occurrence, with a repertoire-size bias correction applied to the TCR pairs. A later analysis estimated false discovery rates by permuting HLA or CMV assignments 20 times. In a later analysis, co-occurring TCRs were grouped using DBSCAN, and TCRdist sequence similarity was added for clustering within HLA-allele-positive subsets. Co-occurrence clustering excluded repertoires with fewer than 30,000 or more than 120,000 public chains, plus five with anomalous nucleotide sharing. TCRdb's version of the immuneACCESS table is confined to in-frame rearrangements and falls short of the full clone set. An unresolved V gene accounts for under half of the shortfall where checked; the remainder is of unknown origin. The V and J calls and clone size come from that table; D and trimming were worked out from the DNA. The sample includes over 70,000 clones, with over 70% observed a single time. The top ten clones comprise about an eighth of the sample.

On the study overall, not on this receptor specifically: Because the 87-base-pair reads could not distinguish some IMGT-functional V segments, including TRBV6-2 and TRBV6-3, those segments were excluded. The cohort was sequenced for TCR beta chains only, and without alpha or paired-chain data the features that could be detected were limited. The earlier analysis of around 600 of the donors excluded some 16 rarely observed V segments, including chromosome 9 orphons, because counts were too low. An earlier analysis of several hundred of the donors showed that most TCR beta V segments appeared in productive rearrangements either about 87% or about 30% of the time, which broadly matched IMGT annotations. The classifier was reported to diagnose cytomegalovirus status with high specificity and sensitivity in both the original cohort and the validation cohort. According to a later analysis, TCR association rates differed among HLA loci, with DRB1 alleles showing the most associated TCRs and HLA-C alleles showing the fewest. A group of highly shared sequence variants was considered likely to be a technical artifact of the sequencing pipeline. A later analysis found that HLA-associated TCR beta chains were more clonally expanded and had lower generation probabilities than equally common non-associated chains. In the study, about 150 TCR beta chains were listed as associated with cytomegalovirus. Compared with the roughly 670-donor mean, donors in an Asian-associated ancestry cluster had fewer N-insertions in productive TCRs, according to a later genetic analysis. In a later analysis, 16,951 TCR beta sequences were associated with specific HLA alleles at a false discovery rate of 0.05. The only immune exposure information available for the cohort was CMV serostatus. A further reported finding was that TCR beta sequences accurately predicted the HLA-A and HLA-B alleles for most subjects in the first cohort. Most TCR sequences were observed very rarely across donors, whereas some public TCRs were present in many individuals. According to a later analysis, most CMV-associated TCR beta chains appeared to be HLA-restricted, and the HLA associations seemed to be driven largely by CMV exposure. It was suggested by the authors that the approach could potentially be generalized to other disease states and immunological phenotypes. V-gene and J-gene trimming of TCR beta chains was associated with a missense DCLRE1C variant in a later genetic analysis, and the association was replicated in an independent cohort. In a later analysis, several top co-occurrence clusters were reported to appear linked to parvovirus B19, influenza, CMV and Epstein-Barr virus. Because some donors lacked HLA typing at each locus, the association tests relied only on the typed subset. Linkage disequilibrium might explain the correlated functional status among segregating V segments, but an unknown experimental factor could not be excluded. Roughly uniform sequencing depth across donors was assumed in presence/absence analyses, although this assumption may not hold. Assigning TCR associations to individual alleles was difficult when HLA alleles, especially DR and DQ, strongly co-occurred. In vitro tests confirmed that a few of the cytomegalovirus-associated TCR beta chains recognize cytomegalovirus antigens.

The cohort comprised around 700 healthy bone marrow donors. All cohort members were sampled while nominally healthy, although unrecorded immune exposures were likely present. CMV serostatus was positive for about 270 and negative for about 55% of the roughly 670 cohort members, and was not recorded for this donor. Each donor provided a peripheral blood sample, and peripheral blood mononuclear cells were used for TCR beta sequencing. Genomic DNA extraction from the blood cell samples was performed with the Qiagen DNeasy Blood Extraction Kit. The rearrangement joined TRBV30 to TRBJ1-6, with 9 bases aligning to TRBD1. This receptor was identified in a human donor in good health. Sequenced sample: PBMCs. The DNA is TGTGCCGGATTCACCGGACAGGGGATTTCACCCCTCCACTTT. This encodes CAGFTGQGISPLHF.